This T cell receptor beta chain was observed in a study of CD8+ T cells in alopecia areata. Germline CDR1 SQVTM, CDR2 ANQGSEA. This CDR3 comprises 13 residues. Deletions cut 6 bases from V and 0 bases from J, with 8 bases between. RNA extraction was followed by reverse transcription into cDNA, which acted as the sequencing template. Method: immunoSEQ multiplex PCR; TCRdb's copy keeps in-frame clones and lacks some. The sample has about 110,000 clones, roughly 59% seen once. The sequence was obtained from a human donor in good health. The chain couples TRBV29-1 to TRBJ2-2; no clear D. The sequenced sample was CD8+ T cells sorted from blood. The CDR3 here is CSVNTPNTGELFF. DNA of the CDR3: TGCAGCGTGAACACCCCGAACACCGGGGAGCTGTTTTTT.